This T cell receptor (beta chain) stems from a study of cytomegalovirus exposure and HLA in healthy donors. Whole-study context: Tens of millions of unique TCRs from HLA-typed donors were held in an early data release. Findings and caveats of the study: Donors were assumed by presence/absence analyses to have roughly uniform sequencing depth. In a later analysis, TCR beta V- and J-gene trimming showed a link to a missense DCLRE1C variant.

V gave up 6 bases and J gave up 8 bases; unmatched junction bases: 4. Germline-derived CDR1 and CDR2 are ENHRY and SYGVKD. This CDR3 is 13 amino acids long. The PCR made use of 60 Vbeta and 13 Jbeta primers. TCRdb's copy holds only in-frame clones and misses some; the assay was immunoSEQ multiplex PCR. The sample has about 130,000 clones, around two thirds seen once. As concerns this clone: What it binds is unknown.

The rearrangement uses TRBV10-3 and TRBJ2-1; 10 bases are a match to TRBD1. This sequence was found in a woman aged 60-75 years in good health and CMV-seropositive. Sequenced material: PBMCs. The CDR3 nucleotides read TGTGCCATCAGAGGGACAGGGGCCTATGAGCAGTTCTTC. Translation gives CAIRGTGAYEQFF.